The next 26 T cell receptor beta chains were all read from a single sample in a study of shared clonotypes between healthy human individuals. Measured with immunoSEQ multiplex PCR; TCRdb has only the in-frame clones, and not every one. The sample contains some 500,000 clones, around 80% of which appear only once. Sequencing input: PBMCs. The receptors were gathered from a woman between 40 and 55 years old in good health. Some clones in this sample may be carry-over from other donors' samples.

The rearrangement uses TRBV7-8 and TRBJ1-2, with D unresolved. CDR1 is SGHVS and CDR2 is FQNEAQ in the germline V gene. The CDR3 spans 16 residues. V lost 1 base, J lost 5 bases, and 17 bases lay in between. The CDR3 spells CASSLVLASGEYGYTF. As DNA, the CDR3 is TGTGCCAGCAGCTTAGTTTTGGCCAGCGGCGAATATGGCTACACCTTC.

This sequence joins TRBV11-3 and TRBJ2-1; 11 nucleotides line up with TRBD2. V was pared by 5 bases and J by 9 bases, with 9 bases of the junction left unmatched. Per the germline V gene, CDR1 is SGHNT and CDR2 is YENEEA. CDR3 length: 15 amino acids. The CDR3 protein is CASSDKALAGGEQFF. In DNA, the CDR3 is TGTGCCAGCAGCGACAAGGCCCTAGCGGGAGGTGAGCAGTTCTTC.

The gene calls are TRBV28 and TRBJ1-2, with a tentative D call TRBD1 (6 bases). This CDR3 has 13 amino acids. Germline-derived CDR1 and CDR2 are MDHEN and SYDVKM. With 5 bases removed from V and 5 bases from J, the gap between germline ends came to 12 bases. The CDR3 nucleotides are TGTGCCAGCAGTCCCACGGACAGTTATGGCTACACCTTC. This encodes CASSPTDSYGYTF.

The gene calls are TRBV6-6 and TRBJ2-7; a possible D gene is TRBD2 (5 bases). V was clipped by 0 bases and J by 0 bases, with 12 bases between them. The germline V gene encodes CDR1 MNHNY and CDR2 SVGAGI (reference sequence). The length of the CDR3 is 16 residues. The CDR3 sequence: CASSYSGARDSYEQYF. CDR3 sequence (DNA): TGTGCCAGCAGTTACTCCGGAGCCCGGGACTCCTACGAGCAGTACTTC.

V is TRBV23-1 and J is TRBJ1-2; D perhaps matches TRBD1 (5 bases). Being an ORF, TRBV23-1 has a function that is uncertain. This CDR3 has 17 amino acids. The V gene lost 3 bases and the J gene lost 5 bases, with 22 bases spanning the gap. CDR3 protein: CASSQSPRDWGLYGYTF. CDR3 in DNA: TGCGCCAGCAGTCAGTCGCCTAGGGACTGGGGGTTATATGGCTACACCTTC.

The J gene is TRBJ2-5, the V gene TRBV7-2; 7 positions agree with TRBD2. The J call may be mistaken, given a closer DNA end match to TRBJ2-7. CDR1 is SGHTA, CDR2 FQGNSA, per germline. This CDR3 has 15 residues. The CDR3 nucleotides are TGTGCCAGCAGCTTAGAGGCGGGAGACCCCTACGAGCAGTACTTC. This codes for CASSLEAGDPYEQYF.

The table lists this clone with a few counts. The chain carries TRBV5-1 and TRBJ2-7; 13 positions match TRBD2. The CDR3 contains 15 residues. Germline V lookup: CDR1 SGHRS, CDR2 YFSETQ. The V gene end was trimmed by 1 base and the J gene end by 6 bases; junction bases not matched to a gene: 4. The CDR3 DNA reads as TGCGCCAGCAGCTTGTTAGGACTAGCGGGAGTCGAGCAGTACTTC. It yields the protein CASSLLGLAGVEQYF. Combining the CDR3 with reference TRBV5-1 and TRBJ2-7 gives the whole variable domain KAGVTQTPRYLIKTRGQQVTLSCSPISGHRSVSWYQQTPGQGLQFLFEYFSETQRNKGNFPGRFSGRQFSNSRSEMNVSTLELGDSALYLCASSLLGLAGVEQYFGPGTRLTVT.

The chain combines TRBV18 with TRBJ1-2; D is ambiguous. The length of the CDR3 is 15 residues. V was pared by 1 base and J by 8 bases, with 17 bases between. Germline-derived CDR1 and CDR2 are KGHSH and LQKENI. The CDR3, as DNA: TGTGCCAGCTCACCACTGGGCCTGAAAAGTGGAGGCTACACCTTC. Its translation is CASSPLGLKSGGYTF. The full variable domain, its missing parts supplied by reference TRBV18 and TRBJ1-2, is NAGVMQNPRHLVRRRGQEARLRCSPMKGHSHVYWYRQLPEEGLKFMVYLQKENIIDESGMPKERFSAEFPKEGPSILRIQQVVRGDSAAYFCASSPLGLKSGGYTFGSGTRLTVV.

The genes are TRBV4-3 and TRBJ2-5; D ambiguous. The ends were cut back, 0 bases at V and 9 bases at J, with 11 bases in the middle. The CDR3 spans 13 residues. CDR1 and CDR2 from the germline V gene are LGHNA and YSLEER. As DNA, the CDR3 is TGCGCCAGCAGCCAAGACCAATCAACGGCCCAGTACTTC. This sequence encodes CASSQDQSTAQYF.

This clone was detected only once. This may come from a read error, since a much larger clone is one base off. V usage is TRBV5-4 and J usage is TRBJ1-1; tentative D call: TRBD1 (6 bases). Germline assignment: CDR1 SGHNT and CDR2 YYREEE (reference sequence). The CDR3 has 14 amino acids. The CDR3 DNA is TGTGCCAGCAGCTTGTCGGTCGGGGACACTGGAGCTTTCTTT. Its translation: CASSLSVGDTGAFF.

The chain links TRBV9 to TRBJ2-5, with a tentative D call TRBD2 (6 bases). CDR1 is SGDLS and CDR2 is YYNGEE in the germline V gene. The CDR3 has 15 amino acids. The V end was cut by 4 bases, the J end by 2 bases, with 15 bases between. CDR3 bases: TGTGCCAGCAGCAATGCGGCGGGGAGGCAAGAGACCCAGTACTTC. Amino acid sequence: CASSNAAGRQETQYF.

The chain recombines TRBV7-9 with TRBJ2-7; 11 nucleotides line up with TRBD2. This CDR3 spans 13 amino acids. The J segment lost 3 bases and the V segment lost 11 bases, leaving 6 bases of the junction unmatched. Germline V gene sequence: CDR1 SEHNR, CDR2 FQNEAQ (reference sequence). CDR3: CAGTTSGIYEQYF. CDR3 sequence (DNA): TGTGCCGGAACGACTAGCGGGATCTACGAGCAGTACTTC.

This chain links TRBV7-7 with TRBJ2-1; 9 positions match TRBD2. Looked up from germline, CDR1 is SSHAT and CDR2 is FNYEAQ (reference sequence). The CDR3 covers 14 residues. The ends lost 1 base at V and 8 bases at J; junction bases unmatched: 3. The CDR3, as DNA: TGTGCCAGCAGCTTAGGGACTAGCGAGCATGAGCAGTTCTTC. Translation: CASSLGTSEHEQFF.

The rearrangement links TRBV13 to TRBJ2-1, with D hard to call. Per germline, CDR1 PRHDT and CDR2 FYEKMQ (reference sequence). CDR3 length: 12 residues. V was clipped by 3 bases and J by 3 bases, with 3 bases between them. CDR3 loop: CASSLGYNEQFF. CDR3 coding DNA: TGTGCCAGCAGCTTGGGCTACAATGAGCAGTTCTTC.

This clone was counted at least ten times. The rearrangement uses TRBV7-2 and TRBJ2-5; a possible D gene is TRBD1 (6 bases). V lost 3 bases and J lost 3, with 11 bases in between. Germline V gives CDR1 SGHTA, CDR2 FQGNSA. The CDR3 totals 14 residues. CDR3 sequence: CASSFQGPEETQYF. The DNA for the CDR3 is TGTGCCAGCAGCTTCCAGGGGCCCGAAGAGACCCAGTACTTC.

J is TRBJ2-5 and V is TRBV14; maybe TRBD2 (5 bases). CDR1 and CDR2 (germline): SGHDN, FVKESK. Trimming pared 8 bases from V and 11 bases from J, leaving 24 bases between. This CDR3 is built from 14 residues. CDR3 in DNA: TGTGCCAGCGGCGGCCTGGGGAGCGGAGGAGGTCAGTACTTC. Its protein product is CASGGLGSGGGQYF.

The rearrangement links TRBV7-2 to TRBJ2-2; D remains unclear. V lost 1 base and J lost 5, with 14 bases in between. Germline values: CDR1 SGHTA, CDR2 FQGNSA. The CDR3 extends over 16 amino acids. The CDR3 loop reads CASSLEFRAQTGELFF. The CDR3 DNA reads TGTGCCAGCAGCTTAGAATTTCGGGCCCAAACCGGGGAGCTGTTTTTT.

The chain employs TRBV27 and TRBJ2-7, with 11 bases identical to TRBD2. Trimming removed 5 bases from V and 0 bases from J; junction bases left unmatched: 9. Germline CDR1 reads MNHEY; CDR2 reads SMNVEV (reference sequence). CDR3 length: 17 amino acids. CDR3 nucleotides: TGTGCCAGCAGTCTCCTCACTAGCGGGGGCAGCTCCTACGAGCAGTACTTC. It yields the protein CASSLLTSGGSSYEQYF.

This chain connects TRBV4-2 to TRBJ2-1; TRBD2 is a possible D gene (7 bases). CDR1 and CDR2 from the germline V gene are LGHNA and YNFKEQ. The V end lost 0 bases, the J end lost 4 bases, and 19 bases lay between the germline ends. CDR3 length: 18 residues. In nucleotides, the CDR3 is TGTGCCAGCAGCCAAGATGGGGGGGCGAGGGAGTTGTACAATGAGCAGTTCTTC. This gives the protein CASSQDGGARELYNEQFF.

This clone has just one count. Other DNA sequences of this sample code for an identical CDR3. J is TRBJ1-1 and V is TRBV18; D unresolved. The CDR3 is made up of 14 amino acids. Trimming shortened V by 1 base and J by 1 base, and 7 bases separated the two germline ends. Germline V gives CDR1 KGHSH, CDR2 LQKENI. The CDR3 DNA is TGTGCCAGCTCACCACGGCGGGAGAACACTGAAGCTTTCTTT. Residues: CASSPRRENTEAFF.

This clone was found many times. The CDR3 nucleotides read TGTGCCAGCAGTGATCAGGGCAGGGGGCCTGGGAACACTGAAGCTTTCTTT. It specifies CASSDQGRGPGNTEAFF. The chain uses TRBV2 and TRBJ1-1; 8 bases map to TRBD1. The CDR3 extends over 17 amino acids. After removal of 3 bases from V and 1 base from J, the junction contained 10 bases not matched to a gene. CDR1 and CDR2 from the germline V gene are SNHLY and FYNNEI.

This chain connects TRBV28 to TRBJ2-7; 16 bases fit TRBD2. The CDR3 runs 17 residues. V lost 3 bases, J lost 2 bases, and 4 bases stayed unmatched. Germline loops: CDR1 MDHEN, CDR2 SYDVKM. The CDR3 is CASSFLGLAGGAYEQYF. The CDR3 nucleotides read TGTGCCAGCAGTTTCCTGGGACTAGCGGGGGGGGCCTACGAGCAGTACTTC.

J is TRBJ2-7 and V is TRBV5-3; D gene uncertain. TRBV5-3 is annotated as an ORF whose role is uncertain. Deletions cut 6 bases from V and 4 bases from J, with 8 bases between. The CDR3 loop spans 11 amino acids. The CDR3 coding sequence is TGTGCCAGAAAGTCATATTACGAGCAGTACTTC. Translated, it gives CARKSYYEQYF.

This clone was picked up a small number of times. V and J are TRBV15 and TRBJ2-3; 11 bases fit TRBD1. Trimming at V came to 1 base and at J to 2 bases, leaving 5 bases not matched to a gene. Germline CDR1 reads LNHNV; CDR2 reads YYDKDF (reference sequence). This CDR3 is 17 amino acids long. CDR3 nucleotides: TGTGCCACCAGCAGAGGGGACAGGGGGGGACTCACAGATACGCAGTATTTT. It encodes CATSRGDRGGLTDTQYF. The complete variable domain, with remaining parts taken from reference TRBV15 and TRBJ2-3, reads DAMVIQNPRYQVTQFGKPVTLSCSQTLNHNVMYWYQQKSSQAPKLLFHYYDKDFNNEADTPDNFQSRRPNTSFCFLDIRSPGLGDTAMYLCATSRGDRGGLTDTQYFGPGTRLTVL.

This clone was observed at least ten times. The chain couples TRBV28 to TRBJ1-3, with TRBD1 matching 7 bases. V gave up 6 bases and J gave up 0 bases; unmatched junction bases: 8. The germline gives CDR1 MDHEN, CDR2 SYDVKM. The CDR3 covers 16 residues. The CDR3 bases are TGTGCCAGCAGACACCGAAGGGGGCGCTCTGGAAACACCATATATTTT. This codes for CASRHRRGRSGNTIYF.

The chain uses TRBV27 and TRBJ2-1, with D possibly called TRBD1 or TRBD2 (7 bases each). Germline V gene sequence: CDR1 MNHEY, CDR2 SMNVEV (reference sequence). This CDR3 has 17 amino acids. V lost 7 bases to trimming and J lost 6 bases, with 25 bases between them. CDR3 DNA: TGTGCCAGCACCCAAGCGGCGGGGAGGGGGCTTCGCAATGAGCAGTTCTTC. This encodes CASTQAAGRGLRNEQFF.